This record covers a single T cell receptor beta chain. Participants in the exposed group had met a COVID-19 case in the 2 weeks before joining the study. This sample was included in a study of blood T cell repertoires in COVID-19. On the study more broadly: Some COVID-19 samples were acute and others convalescent; all came from the United States, Italy and Spain. The analysed material was cDNA or gDNA that came from T cells, B-cell-depleted T cells, or PBMCs.

As processed by the authors: Reference gene primer amplification yielded estimated nucleated cell counts. Repertoires were generated with immunoSEQ multiplex PCR, while TCRdb's copy carries only in-frame clones and drops some. V, J and clone size are those of that table, while D and trimming were read from the DNA. This sample has around 160,000 clones; 65% to 85% occur once, and the top ten carry roughly 6.2%. This receptor was identified in a woman between 50 and 59 years old who had been exposed to COVID-19. Material for sequencing was PBMCs or T cells enriched from blood (not recorded which).

CDR3 coding DNA: TGTGCCAGCAGTTACCTAGCGGGGGACAATGAGCAGTTCTTC. This translates into CASSYLAGDNEQFF. The chain links TRBV6-5 to TRBJ2-1, with TRBD2 matching 10 bases. This CDR3 is 14 amino acids long. J gave up 5 bases and V 2 bases, and 0 bases lay outside the gene matches. Germline V gene sequence: CDR1 MNHEY, CDR2 SVGAGI.